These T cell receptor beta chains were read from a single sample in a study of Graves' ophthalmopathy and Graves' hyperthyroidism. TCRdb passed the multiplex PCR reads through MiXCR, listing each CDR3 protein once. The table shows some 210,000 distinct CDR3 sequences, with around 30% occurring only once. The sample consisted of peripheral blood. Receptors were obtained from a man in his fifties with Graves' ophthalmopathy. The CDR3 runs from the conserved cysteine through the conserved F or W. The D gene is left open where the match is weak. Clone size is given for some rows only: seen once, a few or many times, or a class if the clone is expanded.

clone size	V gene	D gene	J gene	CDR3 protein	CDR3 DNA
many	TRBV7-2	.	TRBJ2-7	CASRSIYEQYF	TGTGCCAGCAGATCTATCTACGAGCAGTACTTC
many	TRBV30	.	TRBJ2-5	CAWSVHPGETQYF	TGTGCCTGGAGTGTACATCCAGGGGAGACCCAGTACTTC
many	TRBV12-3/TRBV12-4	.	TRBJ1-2	CASSSGNYGYTF	TGTGCCAGCAGTTCAGGGAACTATGGCTACACCTTC
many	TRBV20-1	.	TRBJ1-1	CSGGGDDTEAFF	TGCAGTGGGGGAGGGGATGACACTGAAGCTTTCTTT
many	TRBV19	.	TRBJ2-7	CASSIVPVDSYEQYF	TGTGCCAGTAGTATAGTCCCAGTTGATTCCTACGAGCAGTACTTC
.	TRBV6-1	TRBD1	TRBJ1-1	CASSLGTGYTEAFF	TGTGCCAGCAGTCTCGGGACAGGCTACACTGAAGCTTTCTTT
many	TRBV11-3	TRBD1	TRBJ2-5	CASSLQGAETQYF	TGTGCCAGCAGCTTACAGGGGGCTGAGACCCAGTACTTC
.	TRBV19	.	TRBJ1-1	CASSRPRRVGVMNTEAFF	TGTGCCAGTAGTCGGCCGAGGAGAGTAGGCGTGATGAACACTGAAGCTTTCTTT
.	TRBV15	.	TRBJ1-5	CATRGLGDQPQHF	TGTGCCACCAGGGGTTTGGGGGATCAGCCCCAGCATTTT
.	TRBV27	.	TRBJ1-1	CASSLSVGTEAFF	TGTGCCAGCAGTTTATCGGTGGGAACTGAAGCTTTCTTT
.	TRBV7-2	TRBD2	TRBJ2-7	CASSFAGLAGVQAYEQYF	TGTGCCAGCAGCTTCGCCGGACTAGCGGGAGTCCAAGCCTACGAGCAGTACTTC
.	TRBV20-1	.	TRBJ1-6	CSARWRSPLHF	TGCAGTGCTAGATGGCGTTCACCCCTCCACTTT
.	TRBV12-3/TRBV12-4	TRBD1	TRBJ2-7	CASRPGTGGKQYF	TGTGCCAGCAGGCCCGGGACAGGGGGCAAGCAGTACTTC
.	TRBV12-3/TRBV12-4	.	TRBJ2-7	CAISESKVGVSEQYF	TGTGCCATCAGTGAGTCGAAGGTGGGAGTGAGCGAGCAGTACTTC
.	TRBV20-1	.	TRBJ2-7	CSARLGQYF	TGCAGTGCTAGACTAGGGCAGTACTTC
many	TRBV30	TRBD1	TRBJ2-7	CAWSNRGLHEQYF	TGTGCCTGGAGTAACAGGGGATTGCACGAGCAGTACTTC
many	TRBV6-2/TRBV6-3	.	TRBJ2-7	CASSYVGSYEQYF	TGTGCCAGCAGTTATGTGGGCTCCTACGAGCAGTACTTC
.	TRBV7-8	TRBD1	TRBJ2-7	CASSLKGQANYEQYF	TGTGCCAGCAGCTTAAAGGGACAGGCTAACTACGAGCAGTACTTC
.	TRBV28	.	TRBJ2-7	CASSSGPRSYEQYF	TGTGCCAGCAGCTCGGGACCGCGCTCCTACGAGCAGTACTTC
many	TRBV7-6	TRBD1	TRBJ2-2	CASSLAPRQGSNTGELFF	TGTGCCAGCAGCTTAGCACCTCGACAGGGTAGCAACACCGGGGAGCTGTTTTTT
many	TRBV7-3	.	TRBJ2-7	CASSLTQRGSGRYYEQYF	TGTGCCAGCAGCTTAACCCAGCGCGGGTCAGGGCGGTACTACGAGCAGTACTTC
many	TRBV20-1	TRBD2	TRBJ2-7	CSARDSSGSGEQYF	TGCAGTGCTAGAGATTCATCCGGTAGCGGGGAACAGTACTTC
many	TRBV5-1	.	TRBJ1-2	CASTPDRNNYGYTF	TGCGCCAGCACCCCGGACCGAAACAACTATGGCTACACCTTC
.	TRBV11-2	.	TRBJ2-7	CASSLVTGPGGEQYF	TGTGCCAGCAGCTTAGTCACGGGGCCGGGTGGGGAGCAGTACTTC
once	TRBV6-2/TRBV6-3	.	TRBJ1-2	CASSYSSTAVDGYTF	TGTGCCAGCAGTTACTCATCGACCGCGGTGGATGGCTACACCTTC
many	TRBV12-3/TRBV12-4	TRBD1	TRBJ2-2	CASSHRTGFAGELFF	TGTGCCAGCAGTCACCGGACAGGGTTTGCCGGGGAGCTGTTTTTT
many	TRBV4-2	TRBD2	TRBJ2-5	CASSQDWALAGGPETQYF	TGTGCCAGCAGCCAAGATTGGGCCCTAGCGGGAGGGCCAGAGACCCAGTACTTC
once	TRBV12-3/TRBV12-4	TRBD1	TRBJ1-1	CASSRWGDRVNTEAFF	TGTGCCAGCAGTAGGTGGGGTGACAGGGTGAACACTGAAGCTTTCTTT
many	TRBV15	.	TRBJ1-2	CATSRGESYGYTF	TGTGCCACCAGCAGAGGAGAGTCCTATGGCTACACCTTC
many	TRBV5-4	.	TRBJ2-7	CASSPGDRSYEQYF	TGTGCCAGCAGCCCAGGAGACAGATCCTACGAGCAGTACTTC
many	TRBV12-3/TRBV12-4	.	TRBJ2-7	CASSRTESYEQYF	TGTGCCAGCAGTAGGACAGAATCCTACGAGCAGTACTTC
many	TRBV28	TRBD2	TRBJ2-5	CASRVRGDLGETQYF	TGTGCCAGCAGAGTTCGGGGGGACCTCGGGGAGACCCAGTACTTC
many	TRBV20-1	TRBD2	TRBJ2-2	CSARDDLGSGRAIGELFF	TGCAGTGCTAGAGATGATCTGGGGAGCGGGAGGGCCATCGGGGAGCTGTTTTTT
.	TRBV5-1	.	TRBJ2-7	CASSLGLSGPSYEQYF	TGCGCCAGCAGCTTGGGCTTAAGCGGTCCGTCCTACGAGCAGTACTTC
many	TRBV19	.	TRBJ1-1	CASRAGEAFF	TGTGCCAGTAGGGCCGGTGAAGCTTTCTTT
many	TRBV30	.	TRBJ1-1	CAWSVSTNTEAFF	TGTGCCTGGAGTGTAAGTACGAACACTGAAGCTTTCTTT
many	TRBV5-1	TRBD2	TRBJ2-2	CASSLVASGTFGELFF	TGCGCCAGCAGCTTGGTGGCTAGCGGGACGTTCGGGGAGCTGTTTTTT
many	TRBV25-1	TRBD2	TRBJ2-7	CDSMAVAPFAGGPDEQYF	TGCGATTCTATGGCGGTAGCCCCTTTTGCGGGAGGGCCCGACGAGCAGTACTTC
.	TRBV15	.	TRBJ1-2	CATSRVDRNYGYTF	TGTGCCACCAGCAGAGTGGACCGTAACTATGGCTACACCTTC
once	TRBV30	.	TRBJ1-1	CAWTTVLNTEAFF	TGTGCCTGGACTACAGTACTTAACACTGAAGCTTTCTTT
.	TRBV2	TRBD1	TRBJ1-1	CASRDRVRGTEAFF	TGTGCCAGCAGGGACAGGGTGAGGGGCACTGAAGCTTTCTTT
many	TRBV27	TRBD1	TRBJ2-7	CASSSRDRTYEQYF	TGTGCCAGCAGTTCCCGGGACAGAACCTACGAGCAGTACTTC
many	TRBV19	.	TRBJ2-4	CASSPGTRAKNIQYF	TGTGCCAGTAGTCCCGGGACCCGAGCCAAAAACATTCAGTACTTC
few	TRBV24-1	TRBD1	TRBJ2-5	CATSDFRTGQETQYF	TGTGCCACCAGTGACTTTAGGACAGGGCAAGAGACCCAGTACTTC
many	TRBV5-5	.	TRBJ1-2	CASSHGDLSGYTF	TGTGCCAGCAGTCATGGGGACCTTTCTGGCTACACCTTC
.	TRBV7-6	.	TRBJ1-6	CASSSVRNSPLHF	TGTGCCAGCAGCTCGGTCAGAAATTCACCCCTCCACTTT